The clone carrying this TCR beta chain has a count of ten or more. What it binds is unknown. This sample stems from a study of Graves' ophthalmopathy and Graves' hyperthyroidism. Trimming removed 5 bases from V and 4 bases from J, with 13 bases in between. Germline loops: CDR1 MNHEY, CDR2 SVGEGT. This CDR3 is built from 14 residues. Hyperthyroidism cases were recent diagnoses of under 2 months' duration in people aged 18 to 65. Enrollment excluded any patients with other autoimmune diseases, uncontrolled infections, pregnancy or lactation. Study conclusions and caveats: Discrimination between ophthalmopathy and stable hyperthyroidism by a 13-signature model showed about 85% sensitivity and less than 84% specificity. In predicting ophthalmopathy progression, the model reached approximately 70% sensitivity and 72% to 85% specificity.

Investigators amplified TCR beta CDR3 regions from RNA transcripts. HTBI primers were used in a first-round RT-PCR, which preceded a second-round multiplex PCR. TCRdb re-analysed the multiplex PCR reads in MiXCR, keeping a single row per CDR3 protein. The sample holds around 1.1 million distinct CDR3 sequences, about 35% seen once. Sequencing used peripheral blood or thyroid tissue (not recorded which). The chain combines TRBV6-2 or TRBV6-3 with TRBJ2-3; D unresolved. The TCR originated in an adult man with Graves' hyperthyroidism. CDR3 coding DNA: TGTGCCAGCAGTGCAGAGGTGATGGCAGATACGCAGTATTTT. This sequence encodes CASSAEVMADTQYF.